This is a list of T cell receptor beta chains from one sample in a study of T cell responses to AZD1222 COVID-19 vaccine. The repertoire was sequenced with immunoSEQ multiplex PCR; TCRdb's copy has only in-frame clones and lacks some. The sample consists of 150,000 to 200,000 clones, around nine tenths of them appearing once. The sample was peripheral blood, taken 28 days after the second AZD1222 dose. The source is an adult who received the AZD1222 COVID-19 vaccine. Each CDR3 is given with its conserved first and last residue. A D gene is named only where the DNA matches it firmly. Some rows have no size entry. The others give once, few or many, or a class for an expanded clone.

TRBJ2-7 TRBV9 once - CASSGGGATYEQYF TGTGCCAGCAGCGGTGGTGGAGCGACCTACGAGCAGTACTTC
TRBJ1-2 TRBV9 - - CASSVSSYGYTF TGTGCCAGCAGCGTGAGTTCCTATGGCTACACCTTC
TRBJ2-7 TRBV7-9 - TRBD1 CASSPTGSRDYEQYF TGTGCCAGCAGTCCGACAGGGTCCAGGGACTACGAGCAGTACTTC
TRBJ2-3 TRBV11-2 once - CASSFERTDTQYF TGTGCCAGCAGCTTTGAGCGCACAGATACGCAGTATTTT
TRBJ1-5 TRBV7-8 - - CASSFNLGGDQPQHF TGTGCCAGCAGCTTCAATCTTGGTGGTGATCAGCCCCAGCATTTT
TRBJ1-2 TRBV9 once - CASSVEEGRDYGYTF TGTGCCAGCAGCGTAGAAGAGGGAAGGGACTATGGCTACACCTTC
TRBJ1-1 TRBV21-1 - - CASSETGDLAEAFF TGTGCCAGCAGCGAGACAGGGGATCTAGCTGAAGCTTTCTTT
TRBJ2-3 TRBV11-2 once TRBD2 CASSLDPGGDTQYF TGTGCCAGCAGCTTAGACCCGGGGGGAGATACGCAGTATTTT
TRBJ2-1 TRBV6-4 few - CASGKEGASYNEQFF TGTGCCAGCGGGAAGGAGGGGGCCTCCTACAATGAGCAGTTCTTC
TRBJ2-7 TRBV3-1/TRBV3-2 - - CASSFRGTGREQYF TGTGCCAGCAGTTTCAGGGGTACGGGACGCGAGCAGTACTTC
TRBJ2-5 TRBV18 - - CASSNVEETQYF TGTGCCAGCTCAAACGTAGAAGAGACCCAGTACTTC
TRBJ1-1 TRBV7-9 once - CASSPDNINTEAFF TGTGCCAGCAGCCCAGACAATATTAACACTGAAGCTTTCTTT
TRBJ1-2 TRBV4-3 once TRBD1 CASSQSVSQGAQPYGYTF TGCGCCAGCAGCCAATCAGTTTCCCAGGGGGCGCAGCCCTATGGCTACACCTTC
TRBJ1-2 TRBV6-2/TRBV6-3 - - CASSRNRDYGYTF TGTGCCAGCAGCCGAAACAGGGACTATGGCTACACCTTC
TRBJ1-1 TRBV7-9 - - CASSLNSASEAFF TGTGCCAGCAGCTTAAATTCGGCGTCGGAAGCTTTCTTT
TRBJ2-1 TRBV9 once TRBD1 CASSVITGGNYNEQFF TGTGCCAGCAGCGTAATAACAGGGGGGAACTACAATGAGCAGTTCTTC
TRBJ1-1 TRBV27 once - CASIGWAEAFF TGTGCCAGCATCGGGTGGGCTGAAGCTTTCTTT
TRBJ1-6 TRBV29-1 - - CSVRTDLNSPLHF TGCAGCGTCAGGACAGACCTCAATTCACCCCTCCACTTT
TRBJ2-7 TRBV6-5 few - CASSYAQGYSYEQYF TGTGCCAGCAGTTACGCGCAGGGTTACTCCTACGAGCAGTACTTC
TRBJ2-1 TRBV10-3 - TRBD2 CATESSGPYNEQFF TGTGCCACCGAGTCTAGCGGACCATACAATGAGCAGTTCTTC
TRBJ1-5 TRBV6-2/TRBV6-3 - TRBD1 CASSYSGQPYSNQPQHF TGTGCCAGCAGTTACTCGGGACAGCCTTATAGCAATCAGCCCCAGCATTTT
TRBJ1-1 TRBV10-2 - - CASSEGYGYEAFF TGCGCCAGCAGTGAAGGGTACGGGTATGAAGCTTTCTTT
TRBJ2-5 TRBV6-5 - TRBD1 CASSYSRQGRETQYF TGTGCCAGCAGTTACTCGAGACAGGGGAGGGAGACCCAGTACTTC
TRBJ2-3 TRBV7-9 - TRBD2 CASSLSFGGGGTDTQYF TGTGCCAGCAGCTTATCTTTCGGTGGCGGGGGGACAGATACGCAGTATTTT
TRBJ2-7 TRBV27 - - CASSWGSGPMAREQYF TGTGCCAGCAGTTGGGGGAGTGGTCCCATGGCGCGCGAGCAGTACTTC
TRBJ1-2 TRBV6-5 - - CASSWTDGYTF TGTGCCAGCAGCTGGACGGATGGCTACACCTTC
TRBJ2-3 TRBV5-4 - TRBD2 CASSSSGNTQYF TGTGCCAGCAGCTCCAGCGGGAATACGCAGTATTTT
TRBJ1-5 TRBV18 - - CASSPQEAGSNQPQHF TGTGCCAGCTCACCACAAGAAGCGGGTAGCAATCAGCCCCAGCATTTT
TRBJ1-4 TRBV30 - - CAWSLSTNEKLFF TGTGCCTGGAGCTTAAGTACGAATGAAAAACTGTTTTTT
TRBJ1-5 TRBV19 - - CASSSPLYSNQPQHF TGTGCCAGTAGCTCTCCTCTTTATAGCAATCAGCCCCAGCATTTT
TRBJ1-1 TRBV4-1 - - CASSQLYLMNTEAFF TGCGCCAGCAGCCAACTTTACCTCATGAACACTGAAGCTTTCTTT
TRBJ1-1 TRBV4-1 - - CASSQEVEGPGTEAFF TGCGCCAGCAGCCAAGAAGTAGAGGGGCCGGGCACTGAAGCTTTCTTT
TRBJ1-1 TRBV7-8 - - CASSLGRVNTEAFF TGTGCCAGCAGCTTAGGCCGGGTGAACACTGAAGCTTTCTTT
TRBJ1-5 TRBV27 - TRBD1 CASSLLGTGSYQPQHF TGTGCCAGCAGTTTATTGGGGACAGGTAGTTATCAGCCCCAGCATTTT
TRBJ2-7 TRBV5-6 - TRBD1 CASSRGTGRYEQYF TGTGCCAGCAGCAGGGGGACAGGGAGGTACGAGCAGTACTTC
TRBJ2-2 TRBV6-5 few - CACTPLGNTGELFF TGTGCCTGCACCCCCTTGGGCAACACCGGGGAGCTGTTTTTT
TRBJ1-2 TRBV9 - TRBD1 CASSVEPMTGSRPHYGYTF TGTGCCAGCAGCGTAGAACCAATGACAGGGTCGAGGCCCCACTATGGCTACACCTTC
TRBJ2-7 TRBV9 few TRBD2 CASSPLRNSGTYEQYF TGTGCCAGCAGCCCTCTGAGGAATAGCGGGACCTACGAGCAGTACTTC
TRBJ2-7 TRBV11-2 - - CASSLTGTYEQYF TGTGCCAGCAGCCTCACAGGGACCTACGAGCAGTACTTC
TRBJ2-7 TRBV18 - TRBD1 CASSSTGTAIYEQYF TGTGCCAGCTCATCCACCGGGACAGCGATCTACGAGCAGTACTTC
TRBJ2-1 TRBV7-2 - - CASSPQGAGGRNEQFF TGTGCCAGCAGCCCCCAGGGGGCGGGGGGCCGAAATGAGCAGTTCTTC
TRBJ2-3 TRBV2 - - CASSEGYRQRSTDTQYF TGTGCCAGCAGTGAAGGATATCGACAGAGGTCGACAGATACGCAGTATTTT
TRBJ1-6 TRBV6-2/TRBV6-3 - - CASSFPGYNSPLHF TGTGCCAGCAGTTTCCCGGGCTATAATTCACCCCTCCACTTT
TRBJ1-4 TRBV5-1 - TRBD1 CASSDRPRDRYEKLFF TGCGCCAGCAGCGATCGCCCTCGGGACAGATATGAAAAACTGTTTTTT
TRBJ2-4 TRBV19 few TRBD2 CASTPMGLAGVGAKNIQYF TGTGCCAGTACCCCTATGGGGCTAGCGGGGGTTGGAGCCAAAAACATTCAGTACTTC
TRBJ2-3 TRBV29-1 - - CSVESGVGTDTQYF TGCAGCGTTGAGTCGGGGGTGGGCACAGATACGCAGTATTTT
TRBJ1-1 TRBV10-1 - - CASSESRGLWTEAFF TGCGCCAGCAGTGAGTCGCGGGGGTTGTGGACTGAAGCTTTCTTT
TRBJ1-1 TRBV19 - - CASSRHRDLGSFRAEAFF TGTGCCAGTAGTAGACACAGGGACCTTGGATCTTTTAGAGCTGAAGCTTTCTTT